Reported below is one T cell receptor beta chain. The antigen is not known. TCRdb re-derived calls from the 5' RACE reads in MiXCR, one entry per CDR3 protein. The repertoire consists of some 730,000 distinct CDR3 sequences, with 15% to 20% occurring once and the leading ten covering under 15%. The data derive from a study of identical twins. Study-level results: Weaker excess twin sharing was observed in beta out-of-frame sequences.

The CDR3 runs to 15 residues. Trimming stripped 3 bases from V and 2 bases from J, with 13 bases between. The same sample was also used in a study of T cells expressing NK-cell markers. That study reports: HCMV seropositivity characterized seven of the eight sequenced donors, and seronegativity one.

Sequenced sample: PBMCs. The rearrangement joins TRBV12-3 or TRBV12-4 to TRBJ1-1; D unresolved. The TCR was taken from a woman between 18 and 29 years old in good health. In DNA form, the CDR3 reads TGTGCCAGCAGTTTTGGACTCGACCTTAACACTGAAGCTTTCTTT. As protein: CASSFGLDLNTEAFF.